This TCR beta chain was captured by sequencing in a study of human CD8 memory T cell subsets. The CDR3 runs 12 residues. Germline V gives CDR1 SEHNR, CDR2 FQNEAQ (reference sequence). UMI-labeled 5' RACE was used to make TCR beta libraries. TCRdb reprocessed the 5' RACE reads and reports one entry per CDR3 protein, with no DNA. The table for this sample gives 4,000 to 6,000 distinct CDR3 sequences. Study conclusions and caveats: Precursor exhausted T cells shared very few clonotypes with stem-like memory T cells.

Details on this clonotype: Its antigen is unidentified.

The specimen was CD8+ T cells from PBMCs. This sequence originates from a human donor in good health. This sequence joins TRBV7-9 and TRBJ2-1. CDR3 residues: CASSLGPLEQFF.